This T cell receptor beta chain was retrieved from a study of molecular identifiers for immune sequencing clone quantification. This clonotype has only a few counts. Its antigen is still unknown. The use of previously described methods and listed TCR primers produced the bulk TCR libraries. One entry per CDR3 protein results from TCRdb running MiXCR on the PCR reads. The sample gives over 600,000 distinct CDR3 sequences, 20% of which show up once; 0.7% to 1% is in the top ten. Naive CD8 T cells were FACS-sorted by CD8+CD4-CCR7+CD45RA+ markers. Germline V gene data show CDR1 as LNHDA and CDR2 as SQIVND (reference sequence). This CDR3 comprises 14 residues. V gave up 3 bases and J gave up 7 bases, with 15 bases separating them. Findings of the study overall: Spiked Jurkat TCR RNA equal to one cell could reportedly be picked out among some 1 million naive cells. Beyond 20 RNA copies, clones held over 99% of effector molecules, compared with under 1% in naive cells.

The chain employs TRBV19 and TRBJ1-2; D gene ambiguous. Sequencing input: naive CD8+ T cells from blood, with Jurkat cell RNA spiked in. Subset given: FACS-sorted CD8+CD4-CCR7+CD45RA+ naive T cells. The origin of this receptor is a human donor in good health. Some libraries in this study had Jurkat cell RNA spiked in. The CDR3 loop is CASSILYSPSGYTF. In nucleotides, the CDR3 is TGTGCCAGTAGTATCCTTTATTCACCGAGTGGCTACACCTTC.